These T cell receptor beta chains were read from a single sample in a study of blood T cell repertoires in COVID-19. Repertoires were generated with immunoSEQ multiplex PCR, while TCRdb's copy carries only in-frame clones and drops some. This sample yields 300,000 to 400,000 clones, of which over 75% are seen a single time; about 7% belongs to the top ten. Sample: peripheral blood. These receptors were obtained from a human donor in a cohort sampled during active COVID-19. Both conserved end residues are part of each CDR3. A D gene is named only where the DNA matches it firmly. Clone size is stated in some rows and not others, as once, few, many or a class when expanded.

J: TRBJ1-4
V: TRBV12-5
D: NA
size: NA
CDR3: CASGLTPSGASSTNEKLFF
DNA: TGTGCTAGTGGTTTGACCCCTTCAGGGGCGTCCTCTACTAATGAAAAACTGTTTTTT

J: TRBJ1-4
V: TRBV12-3/TRBV12-4
D: NA
size: few
CDR3: CASCLQVGIKLFF
DNA: TGTGCCAGCTGCCTACAGGTTGGGATCAAACTGTTTTTT

J: TRBJ1-2
V: TRBV19
D: NA
size: few
CDR3: CASSIDRLYGYTF
DNA: TGTGCCAGTAGTATTGATAGATTGTATGGCTACACCTTC

J: TRBJ1-4
V: TRBV15
D: TRBD1
size: NA
CDR3: CATSKDRDGEKLFF
DNA: TGTGCCACCAGCAAAGACAGGGATGGGGAAAAACTGTTTTTT

J: TRBJ1-5
V: TRBV3-1/TRBV3-2
D: TRBD1
size: NA
CDR3: CASSDSGQGASQPQHF
DNA: TGTGCCAGCAGCGATTCGGGACAGGGGGCATCGCAGCCCCAGCATTTT

J: TRBJ1-1
V: TRBV30
D: NA
size: NA
CDR3: CAWSDNIGTEAFF
DNA: TGTGCCTGGAGTGACAACATTGGCACTGAAGCTTTCTTT

J: TRBJ2-1
V: TRBV5-5
D: TRBD2
size: NA
CDR3: CASSSRPTSGGANEQFF
DNA: TGTGCCAGCAGCTCCCGCCCGACTAGCGGGGGGGCCAATGAGCAGTTCTTC

J: TRBJ1-2
V: TRBV6-5
D: NA
size: NA
CDR3: CASSLTGTDGYTF
DNA: TGTGCCAGCAGTCTTACCGGTACGGATGGCTACACCTTC

J: TRBJ1-1
V: TRBV9
D: NA
size: NA
CDR3: CASSVVQGGTEAFF
DNA: TGTGCCAGCAGCGTAGTTCAGGGCGGCACTGAAGCTTTCTTT

J: TRBJ1-2
V: TRBV24-1
D: NA
size: NA
CDR3: CATSGSSYGYTF
DNA: TGTGCCACCAGTGGGAGTTCCTATGGCTACACCTTC

J: TRBJ1-4
V: TRBV28
D: TRBD1
size: NA
CDR3: CASTRGGDYGNEKLFF
DNA: TGTGCCAGCACTCGAGGGGGCGATTATGGTAATGAAAAACTGTTTTTT

J: TRBJ2-1
V: TRBV5-1
D: TRBD2
size: NA
CDR3: CASSLTSGGTIGQFF
DNA: TGCGCCAGCAGCTTGACTAGCGGGGGCACAATAGGGCAGTTCTTC

J: TRBJ1-2
V: TRBV19
D: TRBD1
size: NA
CDR3: CASSPRDRGYYGYTF
DNA: TGTGCCAGTAGTCCGAGGGACAGGGGTTACTATGGCTACACCTTC

J: TRBJ2-3
V: TRBV4-1
D: NA
size: NA
CDR3: CASSAGLTTDTQYF
DNA: TGCGCCAGCAGCGCGGGACTCACCACAGATACGCAGTATTTT

J: TRBJ1-2
V: TRBV19
D: NA
size: few
CDR3: CASSQGPGRGYGYTF
DNA: TGTGCCAGTAGTCAGGGCCCCGGGAGGGGCTATGGCTACACCTTC

J: TRBJ2-7
V: TRBV6-1
D: TRBD2
size: few
CDR3: CASSVPSGGGYSYEQYF
DNA: TGTGCCAGCAGTGTACCTAGCGGGGGGGGCTACTCCTACGAGCAGTACTTC

J: TRBJ1-1
V: TRBV27
D: NA
size: NA
CDR3: CASSFDRRNTEAFF
DNA: TGTGCCAGCAGTTTCGACAGAAGGAACACTGAAGCTTTCTTT

J: TRBJ2-3
V: TRBV6-5
D: TRBD2
size: NA
CDR3: CASRRTSGGPDTQYF
DNA: TGTGCCAGCAGAAGGACTAGCGGGGGGCCGGATACGCAGTATTTT

J: TRBJ1-5
V: TRBV24-1
D: NA
size: NA
CDR3: CATSDPGVSNQPQHF
DNA: TGTGCCACCAGTGACCCAGGGGTTAGCAATCAGCCCCAGCATTTT

J: TRBJ2-7
V: TRBV6-5
D: NA
size: once
CDR3: CASSYRLKPLEQYF
DNA: TGTGCCAGCAGTTACAGACTGAAGCCTTTGGAGCAGTACTTC

J: TRBJ1-6
V: TRBV6-5
D: TRBD1
size: NA
CDR3: CASSSDRWSNSPLHF
DNA: TGTGCCAGCAGCTCGGACAGGTGGAGTAATTCACCCCTCCACTTT

J: TRBJ2-1
V: TRBV9
D: TRBD1
size: NA
CDR3: CASSVGGTASYNEQFF
DNA: TGTGCCAGCAGCGTAGGTGGGACAGCTTCCTACAATGAGCAGTTCTTC

J: TRBJ1-5
V: TRBV18
D: NA
size: NA
CDR3: CASSPPQGSNQPQHF
DNA: TGTGCCAGCTCACCACCACAGGGTAGCAATCAGCCCCAGCATTTT

J: TRBJ1-1
V: TRBV5-8
D: NA
size: NA
CDR3: CASSPRSNTEAFF
DNA: TGTGCCAGCAGCCCTAGGTCGAACACTGAAGCTTTCTTT

J: TRBJ2-1
V: TRBV9
D: TRBD2
size: NA
CDR3: CASSVSGGAGGNEQFF
DNA: TGTGCCAGCAGCGTCAGCGGGGGGGCTGGGGGCAATGAGCAGTTCTTC

J: TRBJ2-3
V: TRBV5-6
D: TRBD2
size: NA
CDR3: CACSWVGVGGGHSDTQYF
DNA: TGTGCCTGCAGCTGGGTTGGTGTGGGCGGGGGGCATTCCGATACGCAGTATTTT

J: TRBJ2-7
V: TRBV27
D: NA
size: NA
CDR3: CASSGTTTYEQYF
DNA: TGTGCCAGCAGCGGGACAACAACCTACGAGCAGTACTTC